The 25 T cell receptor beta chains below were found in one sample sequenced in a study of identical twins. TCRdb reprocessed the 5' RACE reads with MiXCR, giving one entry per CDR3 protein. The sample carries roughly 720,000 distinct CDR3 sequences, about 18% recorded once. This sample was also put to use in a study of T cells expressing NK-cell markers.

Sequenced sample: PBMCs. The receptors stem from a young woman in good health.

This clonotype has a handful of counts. CDR3 region: CSVITPRADTQYF. CDR3 nucleotides: TGCAGCGTTATAACACCCAGGGCAGATACGCAGTATTTT. The chain employs TRBV29-1 and TRBJ2-3, with D possibly being TRBD1 (5 bases). The germline gives CDR1 SQVTM, CDR2 ANQGSEA. This CDR3 region has 13 residues. V was pared by 5 bases and J by 4 bases, with 13 bases between.

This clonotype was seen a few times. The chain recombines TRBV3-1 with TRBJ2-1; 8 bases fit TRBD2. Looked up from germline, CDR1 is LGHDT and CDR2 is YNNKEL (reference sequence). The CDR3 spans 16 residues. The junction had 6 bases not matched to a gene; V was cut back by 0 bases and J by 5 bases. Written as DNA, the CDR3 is TGTGCCAGCAGCCAAGATCATAGCGGGGTAAACAATGAGCAGTTCTTC. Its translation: CASSQDHSGVNNEQFF.

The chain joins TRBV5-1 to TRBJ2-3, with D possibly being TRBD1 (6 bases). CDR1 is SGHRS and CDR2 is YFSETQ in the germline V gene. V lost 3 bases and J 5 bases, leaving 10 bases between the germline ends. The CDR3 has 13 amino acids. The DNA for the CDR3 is TGCGCCAGCAGCTGGGGGCGCGGAGATACGCAGTATTTT. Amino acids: CASSWGRGDTQYF.

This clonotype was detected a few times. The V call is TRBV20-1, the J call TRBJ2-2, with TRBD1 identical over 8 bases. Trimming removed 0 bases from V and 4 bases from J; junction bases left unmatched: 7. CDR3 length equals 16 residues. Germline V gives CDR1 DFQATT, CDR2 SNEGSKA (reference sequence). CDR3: CSARDRTGTTTGELFF. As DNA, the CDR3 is TGCAGTGCTAGAGATAGGACAGGGACGACCACCGGGGAGCTGTTTTTT.

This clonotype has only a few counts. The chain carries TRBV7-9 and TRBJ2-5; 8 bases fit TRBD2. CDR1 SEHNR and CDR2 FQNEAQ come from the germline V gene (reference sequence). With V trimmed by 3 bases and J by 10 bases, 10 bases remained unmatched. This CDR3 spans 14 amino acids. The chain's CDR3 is CASSFSGTKSRQYF. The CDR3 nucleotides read TGTGCCAGCAGCTTTAGCGGGACGAAATCACGCCAGTACTTC.

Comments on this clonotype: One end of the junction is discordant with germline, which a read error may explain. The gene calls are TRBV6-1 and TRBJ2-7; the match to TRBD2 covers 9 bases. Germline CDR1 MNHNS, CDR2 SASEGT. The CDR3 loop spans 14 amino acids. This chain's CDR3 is CASNEGGRAYEQYF. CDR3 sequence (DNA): TGTGCAAGCAATGAAGGCGGGAGGGCCTACGAGCAGTACTTC.

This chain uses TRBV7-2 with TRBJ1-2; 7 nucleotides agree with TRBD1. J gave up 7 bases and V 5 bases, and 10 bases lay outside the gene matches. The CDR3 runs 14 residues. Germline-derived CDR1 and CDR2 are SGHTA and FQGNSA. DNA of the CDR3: TGTGCCAGCAGCACGGCGGCAACAGGGGTTGGCTACACCTTC. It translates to CASSTAATGVGYTF.

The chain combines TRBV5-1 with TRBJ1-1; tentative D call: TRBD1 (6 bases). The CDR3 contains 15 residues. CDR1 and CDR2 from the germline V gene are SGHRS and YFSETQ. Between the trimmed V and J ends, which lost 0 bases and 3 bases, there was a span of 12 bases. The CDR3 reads CASSLETGEDTEAFF. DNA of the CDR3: TGCGCCAGCAGCTTGGAGACAGGCGAGGACACTGAAGCTTTCTTT.

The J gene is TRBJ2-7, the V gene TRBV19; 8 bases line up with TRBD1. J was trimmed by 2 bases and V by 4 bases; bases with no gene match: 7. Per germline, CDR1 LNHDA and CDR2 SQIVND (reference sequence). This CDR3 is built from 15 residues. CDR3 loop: CASSTTGTGAYEQYF. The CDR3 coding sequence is TGTGCCAGTAGTACAACCGGGACAGGAGCCTACGAGCAGTACTTC.

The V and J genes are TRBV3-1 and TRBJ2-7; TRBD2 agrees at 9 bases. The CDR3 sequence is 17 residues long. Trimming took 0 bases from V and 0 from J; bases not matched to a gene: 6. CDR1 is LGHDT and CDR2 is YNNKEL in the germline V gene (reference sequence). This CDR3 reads CASSQEYGLASSYEQYF. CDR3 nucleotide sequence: TGTGCCAGCAGCCAAGAATACGGACTAGCGAGCTCCTACGAGCAGTACTTC.

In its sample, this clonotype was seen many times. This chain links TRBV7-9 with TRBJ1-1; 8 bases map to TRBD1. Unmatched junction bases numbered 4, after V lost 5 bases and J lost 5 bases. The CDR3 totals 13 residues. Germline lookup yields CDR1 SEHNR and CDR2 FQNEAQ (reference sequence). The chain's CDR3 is CASSQGAGTEAFF. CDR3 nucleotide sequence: TGTGCCAGCAGCCAGGGGGCCGGTACTGAAGCTTTCTTT.

The CDR3 sequence is CSVVSRGVTGELFF. For the CDR3, the DNA is TGCAGCGTTGTATCTAGGGGGGTCACCGGGGAGCTGTTTTTT. The chain couples TRBV29-1 to TRBJ2-2; D is tentatively TRBD1 or TRBD2 (6 bases each). The V end lost 4 bases, the J end lost 4 bases, and 13 bases lay between the germline ends. The CDR3 length is 14 residues. Germline V CDR1 and CDR2: SQVTM, ANQGSEA.

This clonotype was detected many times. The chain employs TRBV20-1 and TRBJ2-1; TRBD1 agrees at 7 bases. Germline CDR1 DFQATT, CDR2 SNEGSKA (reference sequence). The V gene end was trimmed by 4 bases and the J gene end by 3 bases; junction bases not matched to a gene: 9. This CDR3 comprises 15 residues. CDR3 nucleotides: TGCAGTGCTAATCTCCGGGACAGCCTCTACAATGAGCAGTTCTTC. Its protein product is CSANLRDSLYNEQFF.

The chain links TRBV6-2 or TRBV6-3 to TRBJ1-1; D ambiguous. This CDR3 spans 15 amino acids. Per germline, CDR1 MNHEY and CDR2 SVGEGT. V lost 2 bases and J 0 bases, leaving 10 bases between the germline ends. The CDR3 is CASSYDPAMNTEAFF. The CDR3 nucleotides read TGTGCCAGCAGTTACGATCCGGCTATGAACACTGAAGCTTTCTTT.

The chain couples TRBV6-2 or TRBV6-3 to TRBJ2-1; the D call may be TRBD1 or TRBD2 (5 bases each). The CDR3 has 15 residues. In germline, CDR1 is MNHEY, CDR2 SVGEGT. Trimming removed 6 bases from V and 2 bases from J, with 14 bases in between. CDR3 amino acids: CASSRGPGPYNEQFF. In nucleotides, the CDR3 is TGTGCCAGCAGCCGGGGCCCCGGGCCCTACAATGAGCAGTTCTTC.

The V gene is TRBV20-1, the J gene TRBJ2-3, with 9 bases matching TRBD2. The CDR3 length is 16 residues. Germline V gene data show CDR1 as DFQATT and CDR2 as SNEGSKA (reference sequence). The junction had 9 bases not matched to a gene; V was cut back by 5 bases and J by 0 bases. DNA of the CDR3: TGCAGTGCTCCCCGGGCGGGAGGGCCAAGCACAGATACGCAGTATTTT. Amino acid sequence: CSAPRAGGPSTDTQYF.

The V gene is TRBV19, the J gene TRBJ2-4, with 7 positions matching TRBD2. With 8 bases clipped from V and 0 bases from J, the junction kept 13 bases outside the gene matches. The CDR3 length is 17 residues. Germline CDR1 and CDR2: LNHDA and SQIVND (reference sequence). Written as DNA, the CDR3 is TGTGCCAGTGGGGCGCTAGCGGAACCTTTAGCCAAAAACATTCAGTACTTC. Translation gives CASGALAEPLAKNIQYF. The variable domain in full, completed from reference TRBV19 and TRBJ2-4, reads DGGITQSPKYLFRKEGQNVTLSCEQNLNHDAMYWYRQDPGQGLRLIYYSQIVNDFQKGDIAEGYSVSREKKESFPLTVTSAQKNPTAFYLCASGALAEPLAKNIQYFGAGTRLSVL.

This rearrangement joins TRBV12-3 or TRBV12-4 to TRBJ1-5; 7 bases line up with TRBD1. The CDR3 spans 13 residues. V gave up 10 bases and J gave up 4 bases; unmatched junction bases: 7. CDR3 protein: CATRGGWNQPQHF. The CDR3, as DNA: TGTGCCACCAGGGGGGGATGGAATCAGCCCCAGCATTTT.

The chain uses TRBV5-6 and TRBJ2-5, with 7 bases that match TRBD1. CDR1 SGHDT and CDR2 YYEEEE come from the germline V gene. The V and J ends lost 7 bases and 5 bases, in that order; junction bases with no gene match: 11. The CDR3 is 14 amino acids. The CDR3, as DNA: TGTGCCAGCTCCGCGTCCGGGACAGTTGAGACCCAGTACTTC. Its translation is CASSASGTVETQYF.

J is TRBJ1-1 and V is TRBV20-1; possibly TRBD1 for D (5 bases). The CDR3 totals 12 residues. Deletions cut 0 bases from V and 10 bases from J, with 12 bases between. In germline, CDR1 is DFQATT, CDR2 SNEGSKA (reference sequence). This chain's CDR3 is CSARDHRGGAFF. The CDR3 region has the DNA TGCAGTGCTAGAGATCATCGGGGGGGAGCTTTCTTT.

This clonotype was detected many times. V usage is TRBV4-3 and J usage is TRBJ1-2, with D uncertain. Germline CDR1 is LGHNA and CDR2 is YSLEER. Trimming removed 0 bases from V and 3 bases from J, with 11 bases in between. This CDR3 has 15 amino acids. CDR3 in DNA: TGCGCCAGCAGCCAAGATCGCCTCGGAGACTATGGCTACACCTTC. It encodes CASSQDRLGDYGYTF.

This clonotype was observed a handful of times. Here the CDR3 reads CSARRPGASRDTQYF. DNA for the CDR3: TGCAGTGCCCGCCGACCGGGAGCTAGTAGAGATACGCAGTATTTT. J is TRBJ2-3 and V is TRBV20-1; the D gene is possibly TRBD2 (6 bases). The germline V and J ends were trimmed by 6 bases and 5 bases, with 21 bases remaining between them. The CDR3 loop spans 15 amino acids. CDR1 and CDR2 from the germline V gene are DFQATT and SNEGSKA (reference sequence).

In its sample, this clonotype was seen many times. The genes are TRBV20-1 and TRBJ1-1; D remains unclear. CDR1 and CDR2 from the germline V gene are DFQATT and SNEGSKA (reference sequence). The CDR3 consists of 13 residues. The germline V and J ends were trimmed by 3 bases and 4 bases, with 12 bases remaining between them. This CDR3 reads CSARVSGITEAFF. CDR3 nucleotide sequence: TGCAGTGCTAGGGTTTCGGGAATCACTGAAGCTTTCTTT.

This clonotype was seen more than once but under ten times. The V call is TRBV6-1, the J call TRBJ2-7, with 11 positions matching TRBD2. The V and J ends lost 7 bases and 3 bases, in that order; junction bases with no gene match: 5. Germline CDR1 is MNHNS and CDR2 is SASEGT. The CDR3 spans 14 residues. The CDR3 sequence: CASTPGLAGYEQYF. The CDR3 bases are TGTGCCAGCACCCCTGGACTAGCGGGCTACGAGCAGTACTTC.

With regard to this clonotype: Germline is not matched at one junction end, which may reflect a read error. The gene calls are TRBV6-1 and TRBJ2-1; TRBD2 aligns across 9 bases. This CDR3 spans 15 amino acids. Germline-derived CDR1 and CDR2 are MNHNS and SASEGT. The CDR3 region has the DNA TGTGCCGGCAGGCACGAGGGGACTAGCATCAATGAGCAGTTCTTC. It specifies CAGRHEGTSINEQFF.